This paragraph reports one T cell receptor (beta chain). The sample belongs to a study of blood T cell repertoires in COVID-19. Whole-study context: There were acute and convalescent COVID-19 samples, and they came from the United States, Italy and Spain.

The V end lost 3 bases, the J end lost 3 bases, and 7 bases lay between the germline ends. CDR3 length: 13 amino acids. Germline lookup yields CDR1 KGHDR and CDR2 SFDVKD. Repertoires were generated with immunoSEQ multiplex PCR, while TCRdb's copy carries only in-frame clones and drops some. The table includes about 150,000 clones, about 82% detected once. Participant-given clinical history determined each cohort assignment. This receptor was identified in a woman aged 40-49 years who had recovered from COVID-19. Sequencing input: PBMCs or T cells enriched from blood (not recorded which). The chain carries TRBV24-1 and TRBJ1-2; D is unclear. CDR3 residues: CATSDNTDYGYTF. CDR3 coding DNA: TGTGCCACCAGTGATAACACCGACTATGGCTACACCTTC.